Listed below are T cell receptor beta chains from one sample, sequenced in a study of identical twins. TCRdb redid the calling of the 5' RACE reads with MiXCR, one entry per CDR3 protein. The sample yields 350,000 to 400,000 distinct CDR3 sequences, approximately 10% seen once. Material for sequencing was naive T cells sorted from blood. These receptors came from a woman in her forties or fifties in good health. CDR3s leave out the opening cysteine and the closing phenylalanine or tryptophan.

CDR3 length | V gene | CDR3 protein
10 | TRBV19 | ASSISAIEQF
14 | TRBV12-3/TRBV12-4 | ASSPLTSGSTDTQY
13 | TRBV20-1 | SATGTSGSYNEQF
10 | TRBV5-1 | ASGKYWNEQF
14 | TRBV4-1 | ASSQVRGGGPHEQF
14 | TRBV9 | ASSQLAGESSDTQY
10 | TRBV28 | ASRFYTGELF
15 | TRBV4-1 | ASSQNDREMVADTQY
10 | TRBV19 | ASMTANYEQY
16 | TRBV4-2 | ASSQQPGQDSTYNEQF
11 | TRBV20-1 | SASQSGFGGYT
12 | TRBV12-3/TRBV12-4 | ASRPTSGRAEQY
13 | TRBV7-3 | ASSLNRGRNTEAF
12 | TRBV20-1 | SARVDSAGNTIY